This T cell receptor (beta chain) came from a study of blood T cell repertoires in COVID-19. At the level of the study: COVID-19 samples collected from the United States, Italy and Spain covered acute and convalescent phases. The cDNA or gDNA used as material had been derived from T cells, B-cell-depleted T cells, or PBMCs.

Germline values: CDR1 GTSNPN, CDR2 SVGIG (reference sequence). The CDR3 spans 16 residues. Trimming removed 2 bases from V and 3 bases from J; junction bases left unmatched: 7. Profiled with immunoSEQ multiplex PCR; TCRdb holds only in-frame clones, not every one. This sample carries about 140,000 clones, 85% to 90% of them seen once, and the ten largest clones take 2.5%. Material: peripheral blood. The chain couples TRBV30 to TRBJ1-3; 10 nucleotides line up with TRBD1. The clonotype was recovered from a man between 50 and 59 years old with active COVID-19. CDR3 region: CAWSSPGQGFGNTIYF. The CDR3, as DNA: TGTGCCTGGAGTTCTCCGGGACAGGGGTTTGGAAACACCATATATTTT. The full variable domain, completed using reference TRBV30 and TRBJ1-3, is SQTIHQWPATLVQPVGSPLSLECTVEGTSNPNLYWYRQAAGRGLQLLFYSVGIGQISSEVPQNLSASRPQDRQFILSSKKLLLSDSGFYLCAWSSPGQGFGNTIYFGEGSWLTVV.